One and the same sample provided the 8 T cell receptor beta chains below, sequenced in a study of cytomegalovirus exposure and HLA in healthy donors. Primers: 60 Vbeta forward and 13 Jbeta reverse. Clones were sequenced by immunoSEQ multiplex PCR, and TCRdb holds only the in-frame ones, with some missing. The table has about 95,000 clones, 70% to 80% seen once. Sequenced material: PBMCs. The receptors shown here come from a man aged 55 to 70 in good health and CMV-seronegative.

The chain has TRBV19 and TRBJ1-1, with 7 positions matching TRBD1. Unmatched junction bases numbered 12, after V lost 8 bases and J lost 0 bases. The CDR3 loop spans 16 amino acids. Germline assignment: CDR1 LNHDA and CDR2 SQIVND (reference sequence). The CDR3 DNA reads TGTGCCAGTTCGCCCTGGACAGGCGCGATGAACACTGAAGCTTTCTTT. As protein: CASSPWTGAMNTEAFF. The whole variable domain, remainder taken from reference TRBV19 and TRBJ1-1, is DGGITQSPKYLFRKEGQNVTLSCEQNLNHDAMYWYRQDPGQGLRLIYYSQIVNDFQKGDIAEGYSVSREKKESFPLTVTSAQKNPTAFYLCASSPWTGAMNTEAFFGQGTRLTVV.

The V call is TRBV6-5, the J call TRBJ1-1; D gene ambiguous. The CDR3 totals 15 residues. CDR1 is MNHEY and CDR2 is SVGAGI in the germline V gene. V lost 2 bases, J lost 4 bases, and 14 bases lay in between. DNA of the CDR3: TGTGCCAGCAGTTACGGCGCAGGAGGTCTCACTGAAGCTTTCTTT. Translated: CASSYGAGGLTEAFF.

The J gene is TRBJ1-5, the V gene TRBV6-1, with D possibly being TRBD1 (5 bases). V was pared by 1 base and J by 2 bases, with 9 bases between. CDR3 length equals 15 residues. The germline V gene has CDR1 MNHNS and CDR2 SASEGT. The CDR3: CASSEGGRGNQPQHF. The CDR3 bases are TGTGCCAGCAGTGAAGGGGGCAGGGGCAATCAGCCCCAGCATTTT.

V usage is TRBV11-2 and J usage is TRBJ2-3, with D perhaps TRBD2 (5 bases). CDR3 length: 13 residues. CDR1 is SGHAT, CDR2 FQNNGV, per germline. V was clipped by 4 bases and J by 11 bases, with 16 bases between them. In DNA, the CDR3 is TGTGCCAGCAGCTCCCTCCCGGGGAACATGCAGTATTTT. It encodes CASSSLPGNMQYF.

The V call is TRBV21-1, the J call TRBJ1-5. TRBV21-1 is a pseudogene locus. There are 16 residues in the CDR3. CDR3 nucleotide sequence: TGTGCCAGCGAGGTGGCGGGTGTTTATAGCAATCAGCCCCAGCATTTT. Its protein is CASEVAGVYSNQPQHF.

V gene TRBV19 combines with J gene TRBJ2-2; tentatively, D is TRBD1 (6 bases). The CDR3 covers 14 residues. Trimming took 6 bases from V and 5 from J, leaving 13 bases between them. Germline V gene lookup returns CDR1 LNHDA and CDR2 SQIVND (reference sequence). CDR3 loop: CASSEQGFTGELFF. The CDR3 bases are TGTGCCAGTAGCGAACAGGGTTTTACCGGGGAGCTGTTTTTT.

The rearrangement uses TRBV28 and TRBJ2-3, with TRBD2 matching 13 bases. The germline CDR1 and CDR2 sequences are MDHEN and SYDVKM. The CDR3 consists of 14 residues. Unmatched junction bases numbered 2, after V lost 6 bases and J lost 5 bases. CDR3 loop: CASRLAGGIDTQYF. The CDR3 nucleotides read TGTGCCAGCAGACTAGCGGGAGGGATAGATACGCAGTATTTT. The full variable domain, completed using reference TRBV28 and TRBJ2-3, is DVKVTQSSRYLVKRTGEKVFLECVQDMDHENMFWYRQDPGLGLRLIYFSYDVKMKEKGDIPEGYSVSREKKERFSLILESASTNQTSMYLCASRLAGGIDTQYFGPGTRLTVL.

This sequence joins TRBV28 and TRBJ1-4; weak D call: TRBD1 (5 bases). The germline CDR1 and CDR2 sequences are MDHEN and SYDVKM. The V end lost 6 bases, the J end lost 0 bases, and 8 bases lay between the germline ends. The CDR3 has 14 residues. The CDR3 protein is CASSQTATNEKLFF. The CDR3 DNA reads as TGTGCCAGCAGCCAGACAGCAACTAATGAAAAACTGTTTTTT.